These 9 T cell receptor beta chains were sequenced from one sample in a study of graft-versus-host responses after intestinal transplantation. Generated by immunoSEQ multiplex PCR, the TCRdb table keeps only in-frame clones and is missing some. This table holds 20,000 or so clones, about 80% found once. The sequenced sample was PBMCs, obtained 14 days after transplant. Receptor source: a human patient who received an intestinal transplant, so some T cells may come from the graft donor.

In its sample, this clone was seen a few times. J is TRBJ2-7 and V is TRBV19, with a weak D call TRBD2 (6 bases). Germline CDR1 LNHDA, CDR2 SQIVND (reference sequence). The length of the CDR3 is 15 residues. Trimming removed 3 bases at V and 0 bases at J, with 12 bases between. The CDR3 loop reads CASSIGPSDSYEQYF. The DNA of the CDR3 is TGTGCCAGTAGTATTGGTCCTAGCGACTCCTACGAGCAGTACTTC.

The chain carries TRBV7-9 and TRBJ2-2; the D gene is possibly TRBD2 (6 bases). CDR3 length equals 13 residues. Trimming took off 4 bases at V and 5 bases at J, with 8 bases between the two ends. Per the germline V gene, CDR1 is SEHNR and CDR2 is FQNEAQ (reference sequence). The CDR3 nucleotides are TGTGCCAGCAGCTATGGGAGGACCGGGGAGCTGTTTTTT. As protein: CASSYGRTGELFF.

This chain connects TRBV19 to TRBJ1-2, with TRBD1 matching 10 bases. Germline V gene lookup returns CDR1 LNHDA and CDR2 SQIVND (reference sequence). This CDR3 comprises 14 residues. With 5 bases clipped from V and 6 bases from J, the junction kept 6 bases outside the gene matches. In nucleotides, the CDR3 is TGTGCCAGTAGTGCCAAGACAGGGGGCGATGGCTACACCTTC. Protein: CASSAKTGGDGYTF.

The chain joins TRBV9 to TRBJ2-7; D is possibly TRBD1 or TRBD2 (5 bases each). V dropped 3 bases and J dropped 4 bases, with 17 bases sitting between them. This CDR3 contains 15 residues. Germline CDR1 is SGDLS and CDR2 is YYNGEE. Here the CDR3 reads CASSAGRPEVYEQYF. CDR3 DNA: TGTGCCAGCAGCGCGGGACGACCCGAGGTATACGAGCAGTACTTC.

This CDR3 reads CASSPYRQGANQPQHF. CDR3 sequence (DNA): TGTGCCAGCTCACCGTATCGACAGGGGGCAAATCAGCCCCAGCATTTT. The chain is built from TRBV18 and TRBJ1-5, with 10 positions matching TRBD1. The germline V gene encodes CDR1 KGHSH and CDR2 LQKENI. The trim removed 3 bases at V and 4 bases at J, leaving 6 bases unmatched. The CDR3 is made up of 16 amino acids.

The genes are TRBV13 and TRBJ2-7; D remains unclear. Looked up from germline, CDR1 is PRHDT and CDR2 is FYEKMQ (reference sequence). The CDR3 runs to 14 residues. V gave up 0 bases and J gave up 2 bases, with 8 bases separating them. The DNA of the CDR3 is TGTGCCAGCAGCTTAGGGGTCAAAACCTACGAGCAGTACTTC. This encodes CASSLGVKTYEQYF. The full variable domain, rest sourced from reference TRBV13 and TRBJ2-7, is AAGVIQSPRHLIKEKRETATLKCYPIPRHDTVYWYQQGPGQDPQFLISFYEKMQSDKGSIPDRFSAQQFSDYHSELNMSSLELGDSALYFCASSLGVKTYEQYFGPGTRLTVT.

The chain carries TRBV14 and TRBJ1-1; the match to TRBD1 covers 8 bases. With 4 bases clipped from V and 10 bases from J, the junction kept 5 bases outside the gene matches. Germline CDR1 and CDR2: SGHDN and FVKESK. This CDR3 comprises 12 residues. In nucleotides, the CDR3 is TGTGCCAGCAGCCCGTGGACAGGGACAGCTTTCTTT. It encodes CASSPWTGTAFF. The full variable domain, with the rest looked up from reference TRBV14 and TRBJ1-1, is EAGVTQFPSHSVIEKGQTVTLRCDPISGHDNLYWYRRVMGKEIKFLLHFVKESKQDESGMPNNRFLAERTGGTYSTLKVQPAELEDSGVYFCASSPWTGTAFFGQGTRLTVV.

The CDR3 sequence: CASSEGASGAYEQYF. CDR3 coding DNA: TGCGCCAGCAGTGAGGGGGCAAGCGGAGCCTACGAGCAGTACTTC. V gene TRBV10-1 combines with J gene TRBJ2-7; D possibly matches TRBD1 or TRBD2 (5 bases each). Trimming stripped 2 bases from V and 2 bases from J, with 13 bases between. In germline, CDR1 is WNHNN, CDR2 SYGVQD (reference sequence). The CDR3 has 15 residues.

The chain employs TRBV6-1 and TRBJ1-2, with 7 nucleotides matching TRBD1. The junction had 12 bases not matched to a gene; V was cut back by 4 bases and J by 4 bases. Germline V CDR1 and CDR2: MNHNS, SASEGT. This CDR3 has 16 amino acids. The CDR3 protein is CASSVRRAGGVYGYTF. The CDR3 nucleotides read TGTGCCAGCAGTGTCAGAAGGGCAGGGGGGGTCTATGGCTACACCTTC.